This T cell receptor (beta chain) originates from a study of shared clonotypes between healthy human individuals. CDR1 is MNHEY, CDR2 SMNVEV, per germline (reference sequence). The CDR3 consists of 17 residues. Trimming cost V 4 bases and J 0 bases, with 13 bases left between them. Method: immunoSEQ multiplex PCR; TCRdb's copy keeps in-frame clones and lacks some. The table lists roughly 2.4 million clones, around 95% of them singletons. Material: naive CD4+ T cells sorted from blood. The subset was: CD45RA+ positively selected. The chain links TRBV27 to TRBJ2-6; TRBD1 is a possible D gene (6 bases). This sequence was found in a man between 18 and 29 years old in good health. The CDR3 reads CASSSLQGVSGANVLTF. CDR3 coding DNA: TGTGCCAGCAGTTCTTTACAGGGCGTCTCTGGGGCCAACGTCCTGACTTTC.